One sample yielded the 2 T cell receptor beta chains listed below, sequenced in a study of blood T cells in healthy people across ages. For the second PCR, which ran for about 6 to 12 cycles, a sample-barcoded 5' primer and a J-beta primer mix were used. TCRdb re-called the 5' RACE reads through MiXCR, storing one row per CDR3 protein. The sample records 600,000 or so distinct CDR3 sequences, around a fifth being singletons. Input material: blood. Source of these receptors: a man between 65 and 85 years old in good health.

The chain combines TRBV14 with TRBJ2-6, with no clear D. Looked up from germline, CDR1 is SGHDN and CDR2 is FVKESK. The ends were cut back, 3 bases at V and 0 bases at J, with 9 bases in the middle. CDR3 size: 16 residues. CDR3: CASSHESYSGANVLTF. The DNA for the CDR3 is TGTGCCAGCAGCCATGAAAGTTACTCTGGGGCCAACGTCCTGACTTTC.

The chain carries TRBV9 and TRBJ1-1, with D possibly matching TRBD1 (5 bases). V lost 4 bases and J 1 base, leaving 17 bases between the germline ends. Germline CDR1 reads SGDLS; CDR2 reads YYNGEE. CDR3 length: 16 residues. The CDR3 DNA reads as TGTGCCAGCAGCCCGACGCAGGGAGGATGGAACACTGAAGCTTTCTTT. The encoded protein is CASSPTQGGWNTEAFF.